This T cell receptor beta chain was recorded in a study of T cell responses to AZD1222 COVID-19 vaccine. Using immunoSEQ multiplex PCR, the repertoire was profiled, and TCRdb retains in-frame clones only, with some absent. The top ten clones hold about 4.1% of a sample with 100,000 to 150,000 clones, 90% of them seen once. With respect to this clone: Its antigen is still unknown.

CDR1 and CDR2 (germline): SGHTA, FQGTGA. With 0 bases removed from V and 2 bases from J, the gap between germline ends came to 16 bases. This CDR3 is 18 amino acids long. Broader study findings: Variant regions that are unmutated are reportedly the target of nearly half of spike-specific TCRs. There were mostly white British donors and more females than males, and clonal diversity was possibly underestimated. It was only a handful of AZD1222 recipients who were seropositive at baseline.

The specimen was peripheral blood, collected on day 0 of MenACWY control vaccination. This TCR derives from an adult in good health. This chain connects TRBV7-3 to TRBJ2-2; D may be TRBD2 (6 bases). The CDR3 DNA reads TGTGCCAGCAGCTTAACGTTAAGTAATAGCGGCAACACCGGGGAGCTGTTTTTT. Translation: CASSLTLSNSGNTGELFF.